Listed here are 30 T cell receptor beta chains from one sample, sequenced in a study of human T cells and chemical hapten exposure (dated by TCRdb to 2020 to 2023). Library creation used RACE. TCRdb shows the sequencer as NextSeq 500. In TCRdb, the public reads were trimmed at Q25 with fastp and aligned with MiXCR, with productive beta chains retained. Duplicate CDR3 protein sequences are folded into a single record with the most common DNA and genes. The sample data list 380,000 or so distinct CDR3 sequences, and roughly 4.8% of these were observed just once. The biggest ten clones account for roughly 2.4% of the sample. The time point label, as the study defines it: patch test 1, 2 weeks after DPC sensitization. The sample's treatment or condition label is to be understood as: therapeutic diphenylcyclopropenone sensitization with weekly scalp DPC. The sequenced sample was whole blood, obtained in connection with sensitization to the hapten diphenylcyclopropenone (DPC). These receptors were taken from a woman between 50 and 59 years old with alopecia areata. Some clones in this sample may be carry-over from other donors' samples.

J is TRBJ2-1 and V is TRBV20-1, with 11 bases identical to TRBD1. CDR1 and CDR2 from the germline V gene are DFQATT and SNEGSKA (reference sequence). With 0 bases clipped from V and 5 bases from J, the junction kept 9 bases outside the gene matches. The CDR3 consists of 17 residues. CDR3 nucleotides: TGCAGTGCTAGAGATATTACGGGACAGGGGGTAAACAATGAGCAGTTCTTC. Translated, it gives CSARDITGQGVNNEQFF.

DNA of the CDR3: TGTGCCAGCAGTGTGACGCCGGGCTACACCTTC. Translation gives CASSVTPGYTF. V gene TRBV2 combines with J gene TRBJ1-2, with unresolved D. Germline V gene sequence: CDR1 SNHLY, CDR2 FYNNEI. This CDR3 has 11 amino acids. Trimming cost V 4 bases and J 8 bases, with 8 bases left between them.

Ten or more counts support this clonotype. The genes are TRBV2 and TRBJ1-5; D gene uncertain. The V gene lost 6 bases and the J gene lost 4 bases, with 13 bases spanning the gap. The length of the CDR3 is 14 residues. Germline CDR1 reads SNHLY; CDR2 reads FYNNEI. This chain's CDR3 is CASRRSRENQPQHF. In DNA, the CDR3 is TGTGCCAGCAGGAGGTCCCGGGAAAATCAGCCCCAGCATTTT.

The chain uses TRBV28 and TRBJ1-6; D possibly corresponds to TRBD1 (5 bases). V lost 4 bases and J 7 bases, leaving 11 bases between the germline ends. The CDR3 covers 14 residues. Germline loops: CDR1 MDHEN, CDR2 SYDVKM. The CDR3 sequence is CASSSGRVNSPLHF. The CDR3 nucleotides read TGTGCCAGCAGTTCGGGCAGGGTCAATTCACCCCTCCACTTT.

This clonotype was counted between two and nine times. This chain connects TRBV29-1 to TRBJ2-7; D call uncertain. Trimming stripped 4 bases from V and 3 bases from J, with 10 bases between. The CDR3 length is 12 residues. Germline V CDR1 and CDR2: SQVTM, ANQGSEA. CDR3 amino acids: CSVAPKSYEQYF. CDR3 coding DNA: TGCAGCGTTGCACCTAAGAGCTACGAGCAGTACTTC.

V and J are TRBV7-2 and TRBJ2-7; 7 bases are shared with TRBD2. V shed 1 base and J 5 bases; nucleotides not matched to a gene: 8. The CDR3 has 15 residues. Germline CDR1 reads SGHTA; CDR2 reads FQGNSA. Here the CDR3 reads CASSLEGRASNEQYF. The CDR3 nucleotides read TGTGCCAGCAGCTTAGAAGGGAGGGCCAGCAACGAGCAGTACTTC.

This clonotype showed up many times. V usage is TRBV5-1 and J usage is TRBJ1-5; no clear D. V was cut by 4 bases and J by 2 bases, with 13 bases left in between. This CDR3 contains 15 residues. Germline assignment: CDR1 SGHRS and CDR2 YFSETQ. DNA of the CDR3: TGCGCCAGCAGCCCGGCACCCCAAGGCAATCAGCCCCAGCATTTT. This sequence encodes CASSPAPQGNQPQHF.

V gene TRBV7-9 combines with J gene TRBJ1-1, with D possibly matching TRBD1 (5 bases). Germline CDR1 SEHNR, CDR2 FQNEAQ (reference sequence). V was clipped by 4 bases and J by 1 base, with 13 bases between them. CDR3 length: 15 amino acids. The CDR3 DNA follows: TGTGCCAGCAGCTCCGGGGACCTCTCGAACACTGAAGCTTTCTTT. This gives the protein CASSSGDLSNTEAFF. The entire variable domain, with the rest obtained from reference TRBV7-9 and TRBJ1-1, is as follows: DTGVSQNPRHKITKRGQNVTFRCDPISEHNRLYWYRQTLGQGPEFLTYFQNEAQLEKSRLLSDRFSAERPKGSFSTLEIQRTEQGDSAMYLCASSSGDLSNTEAFFGQGTRLTVV.

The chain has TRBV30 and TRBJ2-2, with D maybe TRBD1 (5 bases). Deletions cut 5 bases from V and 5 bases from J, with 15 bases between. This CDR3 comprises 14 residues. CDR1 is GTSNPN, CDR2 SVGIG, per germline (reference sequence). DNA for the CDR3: TGTGCCTGGGTATCCAGGGTAGGGACCGGGGAGCTGTTTTTT. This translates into CAWVSRVGTGELFF.

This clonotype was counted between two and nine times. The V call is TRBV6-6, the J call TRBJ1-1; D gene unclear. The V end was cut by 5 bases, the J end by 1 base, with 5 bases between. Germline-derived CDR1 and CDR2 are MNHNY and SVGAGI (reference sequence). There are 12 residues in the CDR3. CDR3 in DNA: TGTGCCAGCAGTATCAAGAACACTGAAGCTTTCTTT. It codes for CASSIKNTEAFF.

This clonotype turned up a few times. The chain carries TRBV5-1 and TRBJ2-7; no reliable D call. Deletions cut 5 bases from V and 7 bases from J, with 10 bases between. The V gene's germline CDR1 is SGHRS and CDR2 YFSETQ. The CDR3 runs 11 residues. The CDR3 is CASRETGEQYF. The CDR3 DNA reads TGCGCCAGCAGAGAGACCGGGGAGCAGTACTTC.

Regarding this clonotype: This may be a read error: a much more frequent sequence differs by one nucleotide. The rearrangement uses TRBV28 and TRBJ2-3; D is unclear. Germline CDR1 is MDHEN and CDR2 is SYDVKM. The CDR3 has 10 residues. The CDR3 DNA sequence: TGTGCCAGCAGTTTAAATACGCAGTTTTTT. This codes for CASSLNTQFF.

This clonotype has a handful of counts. Here the CDR3 reads CASRRGINEQFF. DNA of the CDR3: TGTGCCAGCAGGAGGGGGATCAATGAGCAGTTCTTC. The gene calls are TRBV27 and TRBJ2-1, with D possibly TRBD1 on 6 matching bases. This CDR3 spans 12 amino acids. CDR1 MNHEY and CDR2 SMNVEV come from the germline V gene (reference sequence). The V gene lost 6 bases and the J gene lost 6 bases, with 9 bases spanning the gap.

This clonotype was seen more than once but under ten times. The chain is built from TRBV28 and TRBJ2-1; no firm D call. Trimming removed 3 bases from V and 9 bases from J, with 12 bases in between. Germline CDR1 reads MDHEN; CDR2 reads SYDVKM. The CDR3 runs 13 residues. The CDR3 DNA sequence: TGTGCCAGCAGTTTCCGTTCTTTTGGTGAGCAGTTCTTC. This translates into CASSFRSFGEQFF.

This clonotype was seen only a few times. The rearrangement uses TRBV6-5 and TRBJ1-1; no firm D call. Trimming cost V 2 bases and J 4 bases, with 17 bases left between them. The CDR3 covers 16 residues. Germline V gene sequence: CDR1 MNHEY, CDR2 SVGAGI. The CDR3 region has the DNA TGTGCCAGCAGTTACGATTTTGCCGCCGAAGCCACTGAAGCTTTCTTT. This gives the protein CASSYDFAAEATEAFF.

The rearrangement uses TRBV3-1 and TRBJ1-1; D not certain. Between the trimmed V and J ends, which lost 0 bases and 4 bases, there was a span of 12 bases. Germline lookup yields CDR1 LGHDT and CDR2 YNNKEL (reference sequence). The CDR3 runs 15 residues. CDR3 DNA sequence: TGTGCCAGCAGCCAAGATCCCCGACGGACCACTGAAGCTTTCTTT. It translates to CASSQDPRRTTEAFF.

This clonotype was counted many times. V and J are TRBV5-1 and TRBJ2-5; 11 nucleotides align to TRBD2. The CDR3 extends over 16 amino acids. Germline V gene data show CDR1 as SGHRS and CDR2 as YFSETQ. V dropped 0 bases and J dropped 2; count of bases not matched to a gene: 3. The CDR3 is CASSLAASGRQETQYF. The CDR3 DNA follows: TGCGCCAGCAGCTTGGCGGCTAGCGGGAGGCAAGAGACCCAGTACTTC. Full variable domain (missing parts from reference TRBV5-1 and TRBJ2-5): KAGVTQTPRYLIKTRGQQVTLSCSPISGHRSVSWYQQTPGQGLQFLFEYFSETQRNKGNFPGRFSGRQFSNSRSEMNVSTLELGDSALYLCASSLAASGRQETQYFGPGTRLLVL.

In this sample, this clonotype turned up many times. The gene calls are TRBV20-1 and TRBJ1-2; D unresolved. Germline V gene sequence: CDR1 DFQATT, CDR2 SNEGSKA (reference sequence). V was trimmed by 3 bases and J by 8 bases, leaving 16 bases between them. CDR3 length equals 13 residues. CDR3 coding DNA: TGCAGTGCTAGGCTCGGGAATGTGGGAGGCTACACCTTC. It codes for CSARLGNVGGYTF.

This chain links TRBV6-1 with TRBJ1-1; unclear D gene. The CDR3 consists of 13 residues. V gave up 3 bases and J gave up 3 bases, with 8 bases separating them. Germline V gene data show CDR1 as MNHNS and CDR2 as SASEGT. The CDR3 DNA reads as TGTGCCAGCAGTGATGGGGTCGACACTGAAGCTTTCTTT. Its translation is CASSDGVDTEAFF.

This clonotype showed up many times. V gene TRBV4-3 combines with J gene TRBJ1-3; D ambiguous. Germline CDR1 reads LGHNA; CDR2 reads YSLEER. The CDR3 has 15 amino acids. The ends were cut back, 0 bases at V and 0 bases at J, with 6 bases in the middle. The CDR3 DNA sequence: TGCGCCAGCAGCCAAGATGAGGGCTCTGGAAACACCATATATTTT. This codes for CASSQDEGSGNTIYF.

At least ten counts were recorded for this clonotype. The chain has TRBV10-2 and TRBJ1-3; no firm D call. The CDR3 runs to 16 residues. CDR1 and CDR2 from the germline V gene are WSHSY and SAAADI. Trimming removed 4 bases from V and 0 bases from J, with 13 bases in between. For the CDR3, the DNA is TGCGCCAGCAGTGGTTTCCATTTGCTCTCTGGAAACACCATATATTTT. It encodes CASSGFHLLSGNTIYF.

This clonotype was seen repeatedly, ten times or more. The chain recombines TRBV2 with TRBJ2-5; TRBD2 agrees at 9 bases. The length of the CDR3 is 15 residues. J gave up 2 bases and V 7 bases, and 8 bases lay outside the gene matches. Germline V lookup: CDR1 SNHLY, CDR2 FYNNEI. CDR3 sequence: CASKTGTSLQETQYF. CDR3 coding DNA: TGTGCCAGCAAAACCGGGACTAGCCTTCAAGAGACCCAGTACTTC.

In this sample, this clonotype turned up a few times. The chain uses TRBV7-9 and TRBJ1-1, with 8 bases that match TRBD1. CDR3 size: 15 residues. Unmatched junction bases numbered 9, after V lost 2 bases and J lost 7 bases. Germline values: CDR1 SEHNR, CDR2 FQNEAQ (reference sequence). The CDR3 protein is CASSLSGQAEGEAFF. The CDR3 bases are TGTGCCAGCAGCTTATCGGGACAGGCCGAGGGTGAAGCTTTCTTT.

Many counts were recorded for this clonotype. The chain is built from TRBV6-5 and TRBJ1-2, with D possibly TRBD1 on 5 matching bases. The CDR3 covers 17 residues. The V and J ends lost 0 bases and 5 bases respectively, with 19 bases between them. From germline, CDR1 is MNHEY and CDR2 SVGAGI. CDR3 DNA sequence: TGTGCCAGCAGTTACTCGACCTGGACGGGGGTACAGTATGGCTACACCTTC. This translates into CASSYSTWTGVQYGYTF.

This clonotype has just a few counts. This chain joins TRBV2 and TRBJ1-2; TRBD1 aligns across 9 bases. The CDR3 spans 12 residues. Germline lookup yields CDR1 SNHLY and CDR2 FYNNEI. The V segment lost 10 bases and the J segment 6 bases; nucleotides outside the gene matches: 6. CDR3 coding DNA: TGTGCCATTGAACAGGGGGCGGATGGCTACACCTTC. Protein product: CAIEQGADGYTF.

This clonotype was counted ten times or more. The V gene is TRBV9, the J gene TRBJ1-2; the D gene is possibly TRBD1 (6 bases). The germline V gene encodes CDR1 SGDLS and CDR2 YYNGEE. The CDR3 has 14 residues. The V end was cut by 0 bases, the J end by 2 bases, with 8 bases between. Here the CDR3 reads CASSVEGGNYGYTF. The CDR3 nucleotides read TGTGCCAGCAGCGTAGAAGGGGGAAACTATGGCTACACCTTC. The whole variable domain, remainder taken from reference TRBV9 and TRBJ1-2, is DSGVTQTPKHLITATGQRVTLRCSPRSGDLSVYWYQQSLDQGLQFLIQYYNGEERAKGNILERFSAQQFPDLHSELNLSSLELGDSALYFCASSVEGGNYGYTFGSGTRLTVV.

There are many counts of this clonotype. The CDR3 spells CASSPPRRVLDYGYTF. The CDR3 DNA sequence: TGTGCCAGCAGCCCACCAAGGCGGGTTCTCGACTATGGCTACACCTTC. This sequence joins TRBV14 and TRBJ1-2, with D unresolved. Germline assignment: CDR1 SGHDN and CDR2 FVKESK. The CDR3 totals 16 residues. V lost 4 bases and J lost 3, with 18 bases in between.

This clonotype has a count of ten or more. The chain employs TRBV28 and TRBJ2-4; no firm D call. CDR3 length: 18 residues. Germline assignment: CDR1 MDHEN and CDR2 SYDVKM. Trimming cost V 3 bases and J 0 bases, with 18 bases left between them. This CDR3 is CASSFGIRTILAKNIQYF. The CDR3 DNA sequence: TGTGCCAGCAGTTTTGGCATCCGTACAATCCTAGCCAAAAACATTCAGTACTTC.

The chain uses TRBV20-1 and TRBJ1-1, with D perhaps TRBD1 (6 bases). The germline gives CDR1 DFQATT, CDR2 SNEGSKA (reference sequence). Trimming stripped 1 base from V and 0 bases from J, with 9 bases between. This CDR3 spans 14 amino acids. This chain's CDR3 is CSARGGAMNTEAFF. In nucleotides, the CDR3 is TGCAGTGCTAGAGGGGGGGCCATGAACACTGAAGCTTTCTTT.

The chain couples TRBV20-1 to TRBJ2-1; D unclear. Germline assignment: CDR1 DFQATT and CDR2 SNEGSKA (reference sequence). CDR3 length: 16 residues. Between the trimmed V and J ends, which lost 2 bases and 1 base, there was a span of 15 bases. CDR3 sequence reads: CSARRLERLSYNEQFF. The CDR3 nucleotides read TGCAGTGCTAGACGGTTGGAGCGACTGTCCTACAATGAGCAGTTCTTC.